This entry lists 15 T cell receptor beta chains sequenced from one sample in a study of shared clonotypes between healthy human individuals. Some clones are missing from TCRdb's copy, which holds only in-frame ones; the method was immunoSEQ multiplex PCR. The sample yields roughly 2,500,000 clones, over 85% seen once. Sequences were obtained from naive CD4+ T cells from PBMCs. Subset meaning: CD45RA+ positively selected. These receptors were obtained from a man younger than 30 in good health. Some clones in this sample may be carry-over from other donors' samples.

V is TRBV7-3 and J is TRBJ2-3; TRBD2 agrees at 9 bases. The CDR3 length is 15 residues. Trimming took 5 bases from V and 1 from J; bases not matched to a gene: 4. The germline CDR1 and CDR2 sequences are SGHTA and FQGTGA. CDR3 sequence (DNA): TGTGCCAGCAGCCCGGGACTAGCACGCACAGATACGCAGTATTTT. It encodes CASSPGLARTDTQYF.

Comment on this clone: Other DNA sequences in this sample translate to the same CDR3. V and J are TRBV28 and TRBJ2-7; D might be TRBD1 or TRBD2, each matching 5 bases. CDR3 length: 11 residues. Trimming pared 6 bases from V and 4 bases from J, leaving 7 bases between. Germline V CDR1 and CDR2: MDHEN, SYDVKM. CDR3 amino acids: CASRGTYEQYF. In DNA, the CDR3 is TGTGCCAGCAGGGGGACGTACGAGCAGTACTTC.

This clone has only one observation. The rearrangement uses TRBV5-4 and TRBJ2-5, with unresolved D. CDR1 SGHNT and CDR2 YYREEE come from the germline V gene (reference sequence). V was clipped by 2 bases and J by 1 base, with 12 bases between them. The CDR3 spans 15 residues. The CDR3 coding sequence is TGTGCCAGCAGCTTTCGTGTGATAACCCAAGAGACCCAGTACTTC. This translates into CASSFRVITQETQYF.

A remark on this clone: Other nucleotide sequences from this sample produce the same CDR3. The chain couples TRBV5-1 to TRBJ2-6, with 7 bases matching TRBD1. This CDR3 has 15 amino acids. Germline V gene data show CDR1 as SGHRS and CDR2 as YFSETQ. Trimming took 4 bases from V and 4 from J; bases not matched to a gene: 5. The CDR3 here is CASSPDRAGANVLTF. CDR3 DNA: TGCGCCAGCAGCCCAGACAGGGCCGGGGCCAACGTCCTGACTTTC.

The V and J genes are TRBV28 and TRBJ2-1, with 8 bases fitting TRBD2. This CDR3 is built from 16 residues. Germline-derived CDR1 and CDR2 are MDHEN and SYDVKM. Losses at the gene ends were 2 bases for V and 6 bases for J; bases not matched to a gene: 9. The CDR3 DNA is TGTGCCAGCAGTTTAGGAGCGGGAGCTCAGGGCAATGAGCAGTTCTTC. Protein sequence: CASSLGAGAQGNEQFF. Full variable domain (outside the CDR3, taken from reference TRBV28 and TRBJ2-1): DVKVTQSSRYLVKRTGEKVFLECVQDMDHENMFWYRQDPGLGLRLIYFSYDVKMKEKGDIPEGYSVSREKKERFSLILESASTNQTSMYLCASSLGAGAQGNEQFFGPGTRLTVL.

J is TRBJ1-2 and V is TRBV15; 7 bases are shared with TRBD1. There are 14 residues in the CDR3. CDR1 LNHNV and CDR2 YYDKDF come from the germline V gene (reference sequence). With V trimmed by 4 bases and J by 6 bases, 8 bases remained unmatched. Here the CDR3 reads CATSKTGSFDGYTF. For the CDR3, the DNA is TGTGCCACCAGCAAGACAGGGAGTTTTGATGGCTACACCTTC.

This clone was recorded a few times. The sample has other DNA sequences that encode this CDR3 too. This rearrangement joins TRBV28 to TRBJ1-2; the D gene is possibly TRBD1 (6 bases). This CDR3 is built from 11 residues. V dropped 6 bases and J dropped 4 bases, with 6 bases sitting between them. The germline gives CDR1 MDHEN, CDR2 SYDVKM. The CDR3 sequence: CASRQGYGYTF. CDR3 nucleotide sequence: TGTGCCAGCAGACAGGGCTATGGCTACACCTTC.

V usage is TRBV6-5 and J usage is TRBJ1-4; D gene uncertain. Looked up from germline, CDR1 is MNHEY and CDR2 is SVGAGI. V was clipped by 7 bases and J by 7 bases, with 16 bases between them. The CDR3 extends over 14 amino acids. CDR3 protein: CASTRGFPGEKLFF. The CDR3 DNA sequence: TGTGCCAGCACACGAGGGTTCCCGGGTGAAAAACTGTTTTTT.

V usage is TRBV18 and J usage is TRBJ1-1, with D hard to call. The CDR3 totals 15 residues. V was cut by 4 bases and J by 6 bases, with 18 bases left in between. Germline lookup yields CDR1 KGHSH and CDR2 LQKENI. The CDR3 DNA follows: TGTGCCAGCTCACTCGCGGATTATCAGAGATCTGAAGCTTTCTTT. It is translated as CASSLADYQRSEAFF.

The V gene is TRBV28, the J gene TRBJ2-7, with 7 bases fitting TRBD1. V lost 10 bases and J lost 1; bases outside the gene matches: 4. Germline CDR1 MDHEN, CDR2 SYDVKM. The CDR3 is 12 amino acids. CDR3 DNA sequence: TGTGCCACCTGGGACAGTTCCTACGAGCAGTACTTC. Residues: CATWDSSYEQYF.

V usage is TRBV6-6 and J usage is TRBJ1-2; 7 bases fit TRBD1. The V gene's germline CDR1 is MNHNY and CDR2 SVGAGI (reference sequence). The J segment lost 8 bases and the V segment lost 2 bases, leaving 11 bases of the junction unmatched. The CDR3 totals 15 residues. The CDR3 reads CASSYQDRFGEGYTF. Here the CDR3 DNA reads TGTGCCAGCAGTTACCAGGACAGGTTCGGGGAGGGCTACACCTTC.

V is TRBV29-1 and J is TRBJ2-2; possibly TRBD1 or TRBD2 for D (5 bases each). The CDR3 consists of 13 residues. Germline values: CDR1 SQVTM, CDR2 ANQGSEA. The germline V and J ends were trimmed by 7 bases and 6 bases, with 15 bases remaining between them. The CDR3 loop reads CSARDPEPGELFF. DNA of the CDR3: TGCAGCGCCCGGGACCCGGAACCCGGGGAGCTGTTTTTT.

V is TRBV6-1 and J is TRBJ2-7; TRBD1 or TRBD2 may be the D gene (6 bases each). Trimming took off 8 bases at V and 6 bases at J, with 14 bases between the two ends. Looked up from germline, CDR1 is MNHNS and CDR2 is SASEGT. This CDR3 has 12 amino acids. CDR3 residues: CASLRGRGEQYF. The DNA for the CDR3 is TGTGCCAGCCTTCGGGGGCGAGGCGAGCAGTACTTC.

J is TRBJ1-5 and V is TRBV27, with 9 bases identical to TRBD1. Losses at the gene ends were 11 bases for V and 4 bases for J; bases not matched to a gene: 21. Germline CDR1 and CDR2: MNHEY and SMNVEV (reference sequence). The CDR3 runs to 18 residues. The CDR3 is CARPLPGQGLIKNQPQHF. DNA for the CDR3: TGTGCCCGACCCCTCCCGGGACAGGGCCTTATCAAAAATCAGCCCCAGCATTTT.

This chain links TRBV18 with TRBJ2-5; D is perhaps TRBD1 (6 bases). The V and J ends lost 7 bases and 2 bases respectively, with 14 bases between them. The CDR3 length is 14 residues. Germline CDR1 and CDR2: KGHSH and LQKENI. CDR3: CASLLDRSQETQYF. In DNA, the CDR3 is TGTGCCAGCTTACTTGACAGGTCTCAAGAGACCCAGTACTTC. The full variable domain, in which reference TRBV18 and TRBJ2-5 provide the parts outside the CDR3, is NAGVMQNPRHLVRRRGQEARLRCSPMKGHSHVYWYRQLPEEGLKFMVYLQKENIIDESGMPKERFSAEFPKEGPSILRIQQVVRGDSAAYFCASLLDRSQETQYFGPGTRLLVL.